This TCR beta chain was profiled in a study of cytomegalovirus exposure and HLA in healthy donors. For the study at large: Earlier results showed 117 million unique TCR beta sequences derived from approximately 170 million T cells. HLA-typed donors were the source of approximately 80 million unique TCRs held in an early data release.

Trimming took 5 bases from V and 1 from J, leaving 8 bases between them. Germline-derived CDR1 and CDR2 are MNHEY and SVGAGI. CDR3 length: 13 residues. Points from the study as a whole: As a later analysis showed, several of the most significant clusters appeared to be linked to common viral pathogens. One variant, a missense change in DCLRE1C, was linked in a later analysis to TCR beta V- and J-gene trimming.

Points on this clone: Antigen: not known.

With 60 Vbeta and 13 Jbeta primers, the PCR was carried out. TCRdb's copy holds only in-frame clones and misses some; the assay was immunoSEQ multiplex PCR. Counted here are 85,000 to 100,000 clones, roughly 86% occurring once; the ten biggest clones make up approximately 10%. This TCR came from a young man in good health and CMV-seropositive. The rearrangement links TRBV6-5 to TRBJ1-2; D gene uncertain. Input material: PBMCs. As DNA, the CDR3 is TGTGCCAGCAGTCCCAACAGTAACTATGGCTACACCTTC. Amino acids: CASSPNSNYGYTF.